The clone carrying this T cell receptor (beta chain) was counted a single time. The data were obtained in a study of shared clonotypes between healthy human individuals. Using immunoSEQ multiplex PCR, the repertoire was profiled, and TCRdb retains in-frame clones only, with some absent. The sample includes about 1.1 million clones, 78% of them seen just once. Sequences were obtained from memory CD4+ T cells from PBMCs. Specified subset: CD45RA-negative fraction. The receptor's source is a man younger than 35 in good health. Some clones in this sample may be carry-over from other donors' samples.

The CDR3 DNA reads as TGTGCCAGCAGCAGAGGACTAGCGGGAGATGATGAGCAGTTCTTC. It yields the protein CASSRGLAGDDEQFF. This sequence joins TRBV5-6 and TRBJ2-1; 13 positions agree with TRBD2. CDR3 length: 15 residues. Per germline, CDR1 SGHDT and CDR2 YYEEEE. The junction had 6 bases not matched to a gene; V was cut back by 4 bases and J by 8 bases.